Presented here are 32 T cell receptor beta chains from one specimen sequenced in a study of T cells in Graves' hyperthyroidism and ophthalmopathy. The investigators amplified TCR beta CDR3 regions from RNA transcripts. The TCR CDR3 first-round RT-PCR relied on the HTBI primer set. MiXCR, applied by TCRdb to the multiplex PCR reads, yields one record per CDR3 protein. The data show hundreds of thousands of distinct CDR3 sequences, approximately 17% seen once. The specimen was blood. The source is a woman aged 18-29 years with Graves' ophthalmopathy.

V is TRBV2 and J is TRBJ1-4; D not resolved. Germline V CDR1 and CDR2: SNHLY, FYNNEI. With 3 bases removed from V and 7 bases from J, the gap between germline ends came to 12 bases. The CDR3 runs 14 residues. The CDR3 DNA reads as TGTGCCAGCAGTGACGTGGGGAGAGGTGAAAAACTGTTTTTT. Translation gives CASSDVGRGEKLFF.

The chain carries TRBV5-1 and TRBJ1-2, with D uncertain. CDR1 is SGHRS, CDR2 YFSETQ, per germline. This CDR3 has 13 amino acids. Trimming pared 5 bases from V and 8 bases from J, leaving 16 bases between. The CDR3 DNA is TGCGCCAGCAGTTTCATAACCGCGGAGGGCTACACCTTC. Its protein is CASSFITAEGYTF.

The J gene is TRBJ2-7, the V gene TRBV5-6; TRBD2 might be the D (5 bases). The germline gives CDR1 SGHDT, CDR2 YYEEEE. The CDR3 extends over 13 amino acids. Trimming took off 2 bases at V and 5 bases at J, with 11 bases between the two ends. CDR3 DNA sequence: TGTGCCAGCAGCTTTGAGGGCACCCACGAGCAGTACTTC. Translation: CASSFEGTHEQYF.

This clonotype was recorded many times. V is TRBV12-3 or TRBV12-4 and J is TRBJ1-5; weak D call: TRBD1 (6 bases). The CDR3 length is 14 residues. V lost 3 bases to trimming and J lost 3 bases, with 9 bases between them. The CDR3 spells CASSFGQFNQPQHF. The CDR3 nucleotides are TGTGCCAGCAGTTTCGGACAGTTCAATCAGCCCCAGCATTTT.

Ten or more counts support this clonotype. The chain links TRBV12-3 or TRBV12-4 to TRBJ2-7; TRBD1 matches 11 bases. CDR3 size: 14 residues. V lost 4 bases and J lost 6; bases outside the gene matches: 5. CDR3 in DNA: TGTGCCAGCAGTTATACCGGGACAGGGGGCGAGCAGTACTTC. Its protein product is CASSYTGTGGEQYF.

This clonotype has ten or more counts. This chain connects TRBV28 to TRBJ2-7; 10 nucleotides align to TRBD2. The CDR3 sequence is 14 residues long. Germline CDR1 and CDR2: MDHEN and SYDVKM. V was pared by 7 bases and J by 4 bases, with 7 bases of the junction left unmatched. The CDR3 bases are TGTGCCAGCAACTTGAGCGGGGGGGAATACGAGCAGTACTTC. Translated: CASNLSGGEYEQYF.

This clonotype was counted at least ten times. V and J are TRBV7-3 and TRBJ2-2; no clear D gene. Per the germline V gene, CDR1 is SGHTA and CDR2 is FQGTGA. The V and J ends lost 0 bases and 5 bases respectively, with 4 bases between them. The CDR3 consists of 13 residues. DNA of the CDR3: TGTGCCAGCAGCTTAACGGGGACCGGGGAGCTGTTTTTT. Translation: CASSLTGTGELFF.

The chain joins TRBV9 to TRBJ2-5; D is uncertain. V lost 4 bases to trimming and J lost 3 bases, with 13 bases between them. CDR3 length: 14 amino acids. Per the germline V gene, CDR1 is SGDLS and CDR2 is YYNGEE. The CDR3 bases are TGTGCCAGCAGCTTCACGGGCGAGGAAGAGACCCAGTACTTC. As protein: CASSFTGEEETQYF.

V and J are TRBV5-1 and TRBJ1-4; TRBD1 agrees at 8 bases. V shed 0 bases, J shed 8 bases, and the junction held 6 bases outside the gene matches. Per germline, CDR1 SGHRS and CDR2 YFSETQ. This CDR3 has 15 residues. In nucleotides, the CDR3 is TGCGCCAGCAGCTTGGCCGAGACAGGGGTCGAAAAACTGTTTTTT. This encodes CASSLAETGVEKLFF.

Worth noting for this clonotype: Given a much more abundant clone one base away, this may be a read error. J is TRBJ2-1 and V is TRBV28; 9 positions match TRBD1. Unmatched junction bases numbered 3, after V lost 3 bases and J lost 0 bases. The CDR3 runs 16 residues. Germline V lookup: CDR1 MDHEN, CDR2 SYDVKM. The DNA of the CDR3 is TGTGCCAGCAGTTTCTCGGGACAGGGCTCCTACAATGAGCAGTTCTTC. This sequence encodes CASSFSGQGSYNEQFF. The variable domain in full, with the rest retrieved from reference TRBV28 and TRBJ2-1, is DVKVTQSSRYLVKRTGEKVFLECVQDMDHENMFWYRQDPGLGLRLIYFSYDVKMKEKGDIPEGYSVSREKKERFSLILESASTNQTSMYLCASSFSGQGSYNEQFFGPGTRLTVL.

J is TRBJ1-2 and V is TRBV9, with 7 nucleotides matching TRBD1. Germline V lookup: CDR1 SGDLS, CDR2 YYNGEE. This CDR3 has 16 amino acids. Germline trimming cut 1 base from V and 2 bases from J; bases unmatched to any gene: 8. CDR3 region: CASSVSQGGDNYGYTF. The CDR3 DNA sequence: TGTGCCAGCAGCGTAAGCCAGGGGGGGGACAACTATGGCTACACCTTC.

J is TRBJ2-7 and V is TRBV25-1; TRBD2 agrees at 14 bases. Germline CDR1 is MGHDK and CDR2 is SYGVNS. This CDR3 comprises 15 residues. V lost 8 bases, J lost 2 bases, and 5 bases stayed unmatched. The CDR3 sequence is CASSSTSGRAYEQYF. CDR3 DNA sequence: TGTGCCAGCTCCTCGACTAGCGGGAGGGCCTACGAGCAGTACTTC.

This clonotype was detected only a few times. The chain couples TRBV2 to TRBJ2-6; TRBD1 agrees at 8 bases. There are 16 residues in the CDR3. Germline lookup yields CDR1 SNHLY and CDR2 FYNNEI. Trimming cost V 8 bases and J 0 bases; bases outside gene matches: 6. CDR3 sequence (DNA): TGTGCCAGCGGCCGGGACAGGAGCTCTGGGGCCAACGTCCTGACTTTC. It codes for CASGRDRSSGANVLTF.

The CDR3 spells CASWDEETQYF. DNA of the CDR3: TGTGCCAGTTGGGACGAAGAGACCCAGTACTTC. The chain links TRBV19 to TRBJ2-5; possibly TRBD1 or TRBD2 for D (5 bases each). Germline V gene data show CDR1 as LNHDA and CDR2 as SQIVND (reference sequence). V lost 8 bases and J 3 bases, leaving 7 bases between the germline ends. CDR3 length: 11 amino acids.

This clonotype has a handful of counts. V usage is TRBV7-9 and J usage is TRBJ1-5; D might be TRBD1 (5 bases). The CDR3 is 14 residues long. V lost 5 bases to trimming and J lost 6 bases, with 14 bases between them. Germline values: CDR1 SEHNR, CDR2 FQNEAQ (reference sequence). The CDR3 region has the DNA TGTGCCAGCAGCAATACAGGTCCCGTTCAGCCCCAGCATTTT. This gives the protein CASSNTGPVQPQHF.

This clonotype was counted only a few times. This chain uses TRBV15 with TRBJ2-3; the match to TRBD2 covers 11 bases. The germline V gene encodes CDR1 LNHNV and CDR2 YYDKDF (reference sequence). The CDR3 contains 16 residues. V was clipped by 4 bases and J by 7 bases; unmatched bases: 10. CDR3 coding DNA: TGTGCCACCAGCACACGACAGGGGACTAGCGGATATACGCAGTATTTT. Translating it yields CATSTRQGTSGYTQYF.

The chain combines TRBV6-4 with TRBJ2-1; D is perhaps TRBD1 (8 bases). The CDR3 is made up of 13 amino acids. CDR1 MRHNA and CDR2 SNTAGT come from the germline V gene. Trimming removed 2 bases from V and 10 bases from J, with 12 bases in between. The CDR3 loop reads CASSDTGGGEQFF. For the CDR3, the DNA is TGTGCCAGCAGTGACACAGGGGGGGGGGAGCAGTTCTTC.

This clonotype was observed at least ten times. J is TRBJ1-1 and V is TRBV5-5, with no clear D. Germline V gene data show CDR1 as SGHKS and CDR2 as YYEKEE (reference sequence). V was trimmed by 4 bases and J by 1 base, leaving 8 bases between them. The CDR3 is 13 amino acids. The CDR3 DNA sequence: TGTGCCAGCAGCGTGACCGCGAACACTGAAGCTTTCTTT. Protein product: CASSVTANTEAFF. Full variable domain (remainder filled in from reference TRBV5-5 and TRBJ1-1): DAGVTQSPTHLIKTRGQQVTLRCSPISGHKSVSWYQQVLGQGPQFIFQYYEKEERGRGNFPDRFSARQFPNYSSELNVNALLLGDSALYLCASSVTANTEAFFGQGTRLTVV.

This clonotype was found many times. The rearrangement uses TRBV13 and TRBJ2-5, with no clear D. The germline CDR1 and CDR2 sequences are PRHDT and FYEKMQ (reference sequence). The CDR3 is made up of 14 amino acids. V was pared by 3 bases and J by 2 bases, with 10 bases between. CDR3 bases: TGTGCCAGCAGCTTTCCGGCCCAGCAAGAGACCCAGTACTTC. It encodes CASSFPAQQETQYF.

The rearrangement links TRBV9 to TRBJ2-5; a possible D gene is TRBD1 (6 bases). From germline, CDR1 is SGDLS and CDR2 YYNGEE. With 3 bases removed from V and 5 bases from J, the gap between germline ends came to 20 bases. The CDR3 loop spans 16 amino acids. The CDR3 nucleotides read TGTGCCAGCAGCGCACCATATACAGGGATGAAGGAGACCCAGTACTTC. Residues: CASSAPYTGMKETQYF.

V and J are TRBV5-1 and TRBJ2-1; D may be TRBD1 (6 bases). Looked up from germline, CDR1 is SGHRS and CDR2 is YFSETQ. V lost 3 bases and J 7 bases, leaving 23 bases between the germline ends. The CDR3 sequence is 17 residues long. CDR3 coding DNA: TGCGCCAGCAGCTCGGTCGGGACACCAACCCGAAAGAATGAGCAGTTCTTC. Translated, it gives CASSSVGTPTRKNEQFF.

With respect to this clonotype: Mismatch with germline at one junction end may stem from a read error. This chain connects TRBV12-3 or TRBV12-4 to TRBJ1-1, with TRBD1 identical over 10 bases. The CDR3 has 15 residues. The CDR3 DNA is TGTGCCAGCAGTTTAGAGGACAGGGGGAACACTAAAGCTTTCTTT. It encodes CASSLEDRGNTKAFF.

This clonotype occurred once. The chain couples TRBV20-1 to TRBJ2-1; no clear D gene. V lost 3 bases and J 3 bases, leaving 9 bases between the germline ends. Germline lookup yields CDR1 DFQATT and CDR2 SNEGSKA (reference sequence). This CDR3 comprises 13 residues. As DNA, the CDR3 is TGCAGTGCTAGTGCCTATATCTACAATGAGCAGTTCTTC. This sequence encodes CSASAYIYNEQFF.

This clonotype was picked up many times. The chain uses TRBV20-1 and TRBJ1-2, with unresolved D. V shed 0 bases and J shed 3 bases, with 8 bases lying between them. The germline V gene encodes CDR1 DFQATT and CDR2 SNEGSKA (reference sequence). The CDR3 covers 13 residues. CDR3 in amino acids: CSARDSGDYGYTF. In DNA, the CDR3 is TGCAGTGCTAGAGATTCGGGAGACTATGGCTACACCTTC.

The chain uses TRBV29-1 and TRBJ2-3; no clear D. Germline values: CDR1 SQVTM, CDR2 ANQGSEA. With 7 bases removed from V and 5 bases from J, the gap between germline ends came to 13 bases. The CDR3 sequence is 12 residues long. Written as DNA, the CDR3 is TGCAGCGCCGCGCCTTGGGAAGATACGCAGTATTTT. Its protein product is CSAAPWEDTQYF.

The chain recombines TRBV19 with TRBJ1-2; D perhaps matches TRBD1 (6 bases). The length of the CDR3 is 11 residues. The ends were cut back, 8 bases at V and 7 bases at J, with 11 bases in the middle. Germline V gene data show CDR1 as LNHDA and CDR2 as SQIVND (reference sequence). As DNA, the CDR3 is TGTGCCAGTGGGGGGGCCGGTGGCTACACCTTC. Amino acids: CASGGAGGYTF.

This clonotype was seen a handful of times. A read error may account for a junction end that differs from germline. This chain uses TRBV28 with TRBJ2-3; 16 nucleotides match TRBD2. The CDR3 length is 17 residues. Germline CDR1 reads MDHEN; CDR2 reads SYDVKM. In DNA, the CDR3 is TGTGCCAGCAGCTTGCCCGGGACTAGCGGGAGGGCCGCCAGAGTGAATTTT. Protein product: CASSLPGTSGRAARVNF.

The J gene is TRBJ2-1, the V gene TRBV4-1; D unresolved. The CDR3 is 8 amino acids. V shed 7 bases and J shed 12 bases, with 4 bases lying between them. Germline-derived CDR1 and CDR2 are MGHRA and YSYEKL. The DNA of the CDR3 is TGCGCCAGCATGGCGCAGTTCTTC. It translates to CASMAQFF.

The rearrangement uses TRBV4-2 and TRBJ2-5; weak D call: TRBD1 (6 bases). V shed 1 base and J shed 4 bases, with 22 bases lying between them. The CDR3 length is 18 residues. CDR1 LGHNA and CDR2 YNFKEQ come from the germline V gene. CDR3: CASSQAHTREIGGETQYF. The CDR3 nucleotides read TGTGCCAGCAGCCAAGCCCATACTAGGGAGATAGGGGGAGAGACCCAGTACTTC.

The sample holds many counts of this clonotype. V and J are TRBV5-5 and TRBJ2-1; a weak D match, TRBD2 (6 bases). V was trimmed by 3 bases and J by 6 bases, leaving 19 bases between them. CDR3 length equals 16 residues. Germline V gives CDR1 SGHKS, CDR2 YYEKEE (reference sequence). CDR3 in amino acids: CASSWRTGGAGNEQFF. The CDR3 DNA reads TGTGCCAGCAGCTGGCGGACTGGCGGGGCCGGCAATGAGCAGTTCTTC.

This clonotype appeared a few times. The V and J genes are TRBV5-4 and TRBJ1-6; D gene unclear. The length of the CDR3 is 14 residues. CDR1 is SGHNT, CDR2 YYREEE, per germline (reference sequence). V was trimmed by 4 bases and J by 4 bases, leaving 9 bases between them. CDR3 nucleotide sequence: TGTGCCAGCAGCCCCCCAGGATATAATTCACCCCTCCACTTT. Translating gives CASSPPGYNSPLHF.

CDR3 in amino acids: CASSQTTGVGYEQYF. DNA for the CDR3: TGCGCCAGCAGCCAGACGACAGGGGTTGGCTACGAGCAGTACTTC. The V call is TRBV4-1, the J call TRBJ2-7; 8 positions match TRBD1. The CDR3 runs 15 residues. CDR1 is MGHRA, CDR2 YSYEKL, per germline. The trim removed 3 bases at V and 3 bases at J, leaving 7 bases unmatched.